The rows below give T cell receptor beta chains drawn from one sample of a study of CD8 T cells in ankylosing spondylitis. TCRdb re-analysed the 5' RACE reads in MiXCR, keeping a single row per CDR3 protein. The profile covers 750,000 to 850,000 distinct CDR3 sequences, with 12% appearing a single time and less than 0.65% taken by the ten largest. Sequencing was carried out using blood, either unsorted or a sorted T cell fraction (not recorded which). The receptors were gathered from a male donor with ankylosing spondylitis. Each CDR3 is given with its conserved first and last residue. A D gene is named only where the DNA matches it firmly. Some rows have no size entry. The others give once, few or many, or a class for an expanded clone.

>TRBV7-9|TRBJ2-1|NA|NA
CASSLFGGPYNEQFF
TGTGCCAGCAGCTTGTTCGGGGGACCCTACAATGAGCAGTTCTTC
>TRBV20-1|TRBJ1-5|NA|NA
CSAGRAGNQPQHF
TGCAGTGCTGGAAGGGCCGGAAATCAGCCCCAGCATTTT
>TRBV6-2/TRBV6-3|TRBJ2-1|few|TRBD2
CASSPAGTSSYNEQFF
TGTGCCAGCAGTCCGGCCGGGACTAGCAGTTACAATGAGCAGTTCTTC
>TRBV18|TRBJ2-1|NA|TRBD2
CASSPAGVSSYNEQFF
TGTGCCAGCTCACCGGCGGGGGTAAGCTCCTACAATGAGCAGTTCTTC
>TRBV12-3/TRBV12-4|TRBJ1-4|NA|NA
CASSLGLSKEKLFF
TGTGCCAGCAGTTTAGGACTGAGTAAGGAAAAACTGTTTTTT
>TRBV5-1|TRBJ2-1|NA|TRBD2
CDSSLYRSGITYNEQFF
TGCGACAGCAGCTTATACCGTAGCGGGATAACCTACAATGAGCAGTTCTTC
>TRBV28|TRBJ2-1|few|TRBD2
CASSLRRGGYNEQFF
TGTGCCAGCAGTTTAAGGCGGGGGGGCTACAATGAGCAGTTCTTC
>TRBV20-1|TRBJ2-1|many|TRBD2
CSAITSGEPYNEQFF
TGCAGTGCCATAACTAGCGGGGAACCCTACAATGAGCAGTTCTTC
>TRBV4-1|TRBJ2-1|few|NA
CASSHRSQGTYNEQFF
TGCGCCAGCAGCCACCGTTCACAGGGAACTTACAATGAGCAGTTCTTC
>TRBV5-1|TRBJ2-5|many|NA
CASSVEGQETQYF
TGCGCCAGCAGCGTGGAGGGCCAAGAGACCCAGTACTTC
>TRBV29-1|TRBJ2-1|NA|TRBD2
CSVGGGSGGIYNEQFF
TGCAGCGTGGGTGGAGGTAGCGGGGGGATCTACAATGAGCAGTTCTTC
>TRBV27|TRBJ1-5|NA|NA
CASSFIGKAQPQHF
TGTGCCAGCAGTTTCATAGGGAAGGCCCAGCCCCAGCATTTT
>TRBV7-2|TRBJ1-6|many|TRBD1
CASSGTGNSPLHF
TGTGCCAGCAGCGGGACAGGGAATTCACCCCTCCACTTT
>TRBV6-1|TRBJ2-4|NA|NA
CASSVSRHIQYF
TGTGCCAGCAGTGTTTCCCGTCACATTCAGTACTTC
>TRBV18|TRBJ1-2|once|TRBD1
CASSPTGTGDGHTF
TGTGCCAGCTCACCAACCGGGACAGGGGATGGCCACACCTTC
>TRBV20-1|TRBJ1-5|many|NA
CSAGSVFDSNQPQHF
TGCAGTGCCGGGTCGGTATTTGATAGCAATCAGCCCCAGCATTTT
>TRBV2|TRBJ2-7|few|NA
CASMGAKYEQYF
TGTGCCAGCATGGGGGCTAAGTACGAGCAGTACTTC
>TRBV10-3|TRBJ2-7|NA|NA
CAISGDTNYEQYF
TGTGCCATCAGTGGGGACACGAACTACGAGCAGTACTTC
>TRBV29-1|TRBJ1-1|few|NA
CSVSGSLARGAFF
TGCAGCGTTTCCGGCAGCCTTGCGCGGGGGGCTTTCTTT
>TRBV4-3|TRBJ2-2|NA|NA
CASSQERATGELFF
TGCGCCAGCAGCCAAGAGCGAGCCACCGGGGAGCTGTTTTTT